This T cell receptor beta chain was recorded in a study of vaccination effects on CD4 cells after COVID-19. About the study: Participants were vaccinated with two doses of either the BNT162b2 or mRNA-1273 vaccine.

As concerns this clone: Antigen specificity is unknown.

Pools of viral peptides were used by the ViraFEST assay to expand antigen-specific CD4+ T cells ahead of sequencing. Subsequent to roughly 9 days of culture, CD4+ T cells were isolated. Prior SARS-CoV-2 infection was absent in the vaccine recipients, as shown by negative nucleocapsid antibodies. Cultivation was performed at about 1.8 million PBMC per well with roughly 9.2 IU/ml IL-2 and about 9.2 ug/ml peptides added. Libraries were prepared by immunoSEQ multiplex PCR; TCRdb keeps only in-frame clonotypes and omits some of them. This table has around 68,000 clones, about four fifths appearing once. Trimming cost V 7 bases and J 7 bases, with 19 bases left between them. Germline loops: CDR1 SQVTM, CDR2 ANQGSEA. The CDR3 runs 14 residues. Study-wide points: Early post-infection timepoints were missing from the study, which also had few convalescent patients.

The V call is TRBV29-1, the J call TRBJ1-4, with D possibly being TRBD1 (5 bases). The receptor's source is a human donor who received a COVID-19 vaccine. Material: CD4+ T cells from PBMCs cultured with SARS-CoV-2 spike peptides, obtained before COVID-19 vaccination. CDR3 protein: CSAEGQGLGEKLFF. The CDR3 coding sequence is TGCAGCGCCGAGGGTCAGGGTCTGGGTGAAAAACTGTTTTTT.